One T cell receptor beta chain is described in this entry. These data are taken from a study of blood T cell repertoires in COVID-19. The wider study: The cDNA or gDNA used as material had been derived from T cells, B-cell-depleted T cells, or PBMCs.

Repertoires were generated with immunoSEQ multiplex PCR, while TCRdb's copy carries only in-frame clones and drops some. The profile shows 300,000 to 350,000 clones, around 90% of them singletons. Recruits, aged roughly 18 to 89 years, lived in 20 to 30 US areas. Germline CDR1 is MNHNS and CDR2 is SASEGT. The CDR3 has 14 amino acids. The junction had 4 bases not matched to a gene; V was cut back by 1 base and J by 7 bases. The gene calls are TRBV6-1 and TRBJ1-2, with 9 positions matching TRBD1. This receptor was identified in a woman aged 18-29 years with acute COVID-19. The specimen sequenced was PBMCs or T cells enriched from blood (not recorded which). CDR3 DNA: TGTGCCAGCAGTGAAGTGGGACAGGGCTCTGGCTACACCTTC. It yields the protein CASSEVGQGSGYTF.